The 15 T cell receptor beta chains in this list originate from one sample, sequenced in a study of T cell changes during pregnancy in multiple sclerosis. The repertoire was sequenced with immunoSEQ multiplex PCR; TCRdb's copy has only in-frame clones and lacks some. The repertoire holds about 35,000 clones, with 89% as singletons. This material consisted of CD4+ T cells from peripheral blood mononuclear cells, taken after pregnancy. The receptors shown here come from a female donor in good health, enrolled as a control in a pregnancy study.

The rearrangement joins TRBV7-9 to TRBJ2-7, with 10 bases fitting TRBD1. This CDR3 is built from 14 residues. V was clipped by 6 bases and J by 2 bases; unmatched bases: 4. Germline assignment: CDR1 SEHNR and CDR2 FQNEAQ (reference sequence). The CDR3: CASRSGTGAYEQYF. The CDR3 DNA sequence: TGTGCCAGCAGGTCCGGGACAGGGGCCTACGAGCAGTACTTC.

The chain uses TRBV2 and TRBJ2-3, with 11 bases fitting TRBD1. This CDR3 comprises 16 residues. Germline V lookup: CDR1 SNHLY, CDR2 FYNNEI. V shed 6 bases, J shed 3 bases, and the junction held 8 bases outside the gene matches. The CDR3, as DNA: TGTGCCAGCAGCCCGGACAGGGGGCTTCGAACAGATACGCAGTATTTT. Encoded protein: CASSPDRGLRTDTQYF.

The count of this clone is one. The chain has TRBV9 and TRBJ1-6; D unresolved. The CDR3 spans 15 residues. Germline CDR1 is SGDLS and CDR2 is YYNGEE. Trimming removed 0 bases at V and 7 bases at J, with 11 bases between. The CDR3 loop reads CASSVETGWNSPLHF. CDR3 in DNA: TGTGCCAGCAGCGTAGAAACGGGTTGGAATTCACCCCTCCACTTT.

This clone showed up just once. The chain couples TRBV6-1 to TRBJ1-6, with 9 nucleotides matching TRBD1. Germline CDR1 reads MNHNS; CDR2 reads SASEGT. With V trimmed by 3 bases and J by 7 bases, 4 bases remained unmatched. The CDR3 spans 15 residues. DNA for the CDR3: TGTGCCAGCAGTGAGGATACAGGGGGCAATTCACCCCTCCACTTT. It translates to CASSEDTGGNSPLHF.

The chain carries TRBV30 and TRBJ2-3; D is possibly TRBD2 (6 bases). The CDR3 spans 14 residues. In germline, CDR1 is GTSNPN, CDR2 SVGIG (reference sequence). Trimming pared 4 bases from V and 1 base from J, leaving 12 bases between. For the CDR3, the DNA is TGTGCCTGGACTGGCGGCGGGGGCACAGATACGCAGTATTTT. Protein product: CAWTGGGGTDTQYF.

The chain couples TRBV7-8 to TRBJ1-1; D call uncertain. This CDR3 spans 14 amino acids. V lost 5 bases and J 0 bases, leaving 10 bases between the germline ends. Germline-derived CDR1 and CDR2 are SGHVS and FQNEAQ. The CDR3: CASSPLSVNTEAFF. CDR3 bases: TGTGCCAGCAGCCCCTTGTCCGTGAACACTGAAGCTTTCTTT.

V usage is TRBV4-2 and J usage is TRBJ1-5, with D maybe TRBD1 (6 bases). CDR3 length: 15 amino acids. The germline V and J ends were trimmed by 4 bases and 2 bases, with 12 bases remaining between them. In germline, CDR1 is LGHNA, CDR2 YNFKEQ. CDR3 sequence reads: CASSRWTARNQPQHF. The CDR3 DNA sequence: TGTGCCAGCAGCCGATGGACAGCCCGCAATCAGCCCCAGCATTTT.

The J gene is TRBJ2-1, the V gene TRBV1; whether TRBD2, the table's D call, matches the DNA was not checked. TRBV1 is recorded as a pseudogene. The CDR3 runs to 14 residues. CDR3 nucleotides: TGCACCAGCTTAGGACTAGCGGGGGCCAATGAGCAGTTCTTC. It encodes CTSLGLAGANEQFF.

The chain couples TRBV6-5 to TRBJ1-1, with 9 nucleotides matching TRBD1. This CDR3 spans 14 amino acids. Trimming removed 8 bases from V and 1 base from J; junction bases left unmatched: 5. In germline, CDR1 is MNHEY, CDR2 SVGAGI. CDR3 sequence reads: CASGLTGGNTEAFF. The CDR3 coding sequence is TGTGCCAGCGGTTTGACAGGGGGGAACACTGAAGCTTTCTTT.

V is TRBV27 and J is TRBJ1-5; TRBD1 matches 8 bases. Germline values: CDR1 MNHEY, CDR2 SMNVEV (reference sequence). CDR3 size: 15 residues. The trim removed 8 bases at V and 2 bases at J, leaving 8 bases unmatched. This chain's CDR3 is CASSFRGLGNQPQHF. CDR3 coding DNA: TGTGCCAGCTCCTTCAGGGGGCTTGGCAATCAGCCCCAGCATTTT.

In its sample, this clone was seen a few times. This chain connects TRBV19 to TRBJ1-1; 7 positions agree with TRBD1. Germline V gene sequence: CDR1 LNHDA, CDR2 SQIVND (reference sequence). The CDR3 contains 16 residues. J lost 4 bases, V lost 5 bases, and 13 bases had no gene match. The CDR3 sequence is CASSSYRTGSATEAFF. CDR3 DNA: TGTGCCAGTAGTTCATACAGGACAGGATCGGCCACTGAAGCTTTCTTT.

V is TRBV4-2 and J is TRBJ2-3, with 7 bases aligning to TRBD2. After removal of 3 bases from V and 2 bases from J, the junction contained 14 bases not matched to a gene. Germline CDR1 LGHNA, CDR2 YNFKEQ. The CDR3 length is 18 residues. CDR3 sequence: CASSQGGRGGVATDTQYF. CDR3 DNA sequence: TGTGCCAGCAGCCAGGGGGGGAGAGGCGGGGTTGCCACAGATACGCAGTATTTT.

The CDR3 here is CASSLDAGRGDTIYF. CDR3 nucleotides: TGCGCCAGCAGCTTGGATGCCGGGAGAGGAGACACCATATATTTT. V usage is TRBV5-1 and J usage is TRBJ1-3; D gene uncertain. V was pared by 0 bases and J by 8 bases, with 15 bases between. Looked up from germline, CDR1 is SGHRS and CDR2 is YFSETQ. There are 15 residues in the CDR3.

With respect to this clone: At one end, the junction sequence differs from germline, possibly due to a read error. The rearrangement links TRBV28 to TRBJ2-1, with 8 bases identical to TRBD1. CDR1 MDHEN and CDR2 SYDVKM come from the germline V gene. The CDR3 runs to 15 residues. The CDR3 sequence: CASTLGTGVNNEQFF. The CDR3 nucleotides are TGTGCCAGCACTTTAGGGACAGGAGTAAACAATGAGCAGTTCTTC.

The table lists this clone with a count of one. The chain is built from TRBV5-6 and TRBJ1-1; 7 nucleotides align to TRBD1. CDR1 SGHDT and CDR2 YYEEEE come from the germline V gene. J gave up 1 base and V 0 bases, and 6 bases lay outside the gene matches. This CDR3 has 16 amino acids. Here the CDR3 reads CASSLADRVWNTEAFF. DNA for the CDR3: TGTGCCAGCAGCTTGGCCGACAGGGTTTGGAACACTGAAGCTTTCTTT.